A single sample gave rise to the 22 T cell receptor delta chains below, sequenced in a study of gamma-delta T cells after stem cell transplantation. TCRdb processed the RT-PCR reads again with the CATT caller. The table lists 2,700 or so delta-chain clones, around 21% of them singletons. What was sequenced was gamma-delta T cells. Receptors were obtained from a human donor. It is not recorded whose cells these are; they may come from a transplant donor.

Of note for this clone: Relative to the germline gene, one junction end is altered; a read error may explain this. The chain combines TRDV1 with TRDJ1, with 7 bases identical to TRDD3. The CDR3 is 30 residues long. CDR1 and CDR2 (germline): TSWWSYY, QGS. The CDR3 loop reads CALGGRALVGVPFASRTGALGGTYTDKPIF. CDR3 nucleotide sequence: TGTGCTCTTGGGGGACGGGCGTTGGTTGGAGTTCCGTTTGCCTCTCGTACTGGGGCCCTCGGGGGGACCTACACCGATAAACCCATCTTT.

By sample fraction, this clone is medium-sized (0.01 to 0.1%). The chain has TRAV29/DV5 and TRDJ1, with a weak D call TRDD2 (5 bases). The germline CDR1 and CDR2 sequences are NSMFDY and ISSIKDK. The V gene lost 3 bases and the J gene lost 0 bases, with 21 bases spanning the gap. This CDR3 spans 17 amino acids. The CDR3 sequence is CAANLLRDSRYTDKLIF. The CDR3 DNA reads TGTGCAGCAAACCTACTTAGGGACTCCAGGTACACCGATAAACTCATCTTT.

By sample share, this clone is medium-sized. The chain combines TRDV1 with TRDJ1, with TRDD3 matching 10 bases. The V segment lost 1 base and the J segment 8 bases; nucleotides outside the gene matches: 10. Germline CDR1 and CDR2: TSWWSYY and QGS. There are 16 residues in the CDR3. CDR3 bases: TGTGCTCTTGGGGAACCTTTCCCGGGGGATACGCTAAAACTCATCTTT. Its translation: CALGEPFPGDTLKLIF.

A remark on this clone: Given a far larger clone just one base away, this is likely a sequencing read error. The chain has TRDV2 and TRDJ1; TRDD3 matches at 11 bases. Germline assignment: CDR1 GEAIGNYY and CDR2 EKD. The CDR3 has 18 amino acids. The J segment lost 1 base and the V segment lost 4 bases, leaving 13 bases of the junction unmatched. In DNA form, the CDR3 reads TGTGCCTGTGAGCGACTGGGGGATAGGAACCAAAGCACCGATAAACTCATCTTT. This codes for CACERLGDRNQSTDKLIF.

By proportion, this clone is medium-sized (0.01 to 0.1%). The chain has TRDV2 and TRDJ1; TRDD3 might be the D (5 bases). Germline-derived CDR1 and CDR2 are GEAIGNYY and EKD. This CDR3 is 16 amino acids long. Trimming left V 0 bases short and J 5 bases short, with 18 bases between. The CDR3 sequence is CACDTVGGGTPDKLIF. The CDR3 DNA reads as TGTGCCTGTGACACCGTAGGGGGTGGTACACCAGATAAACTCATCTTT.

Concerning this clone itself: A far larger clone is only one base removed, so a read error is likely. The chain couples TRDV1 to TRDJ1; TRDD3 agrees at 12 bases. Germline V gene sequence: CDR1 TSWWSYY, CDR2 QGS. The V and J ends lost 4 bases and 6 bases, in that order; junction bases with no gene match: 15. This CDR3 has 18 amino acids. CDR3 sequence reads: CALGAPSVLGDTLHKLIF. CDR3 in DNA: TGTGCTCTTGGGGCTCCCTCGGTACTGGGGGATACATTACATAAACTCATCTTT.

By sample fraction, this clone is medium-sized. The J gene is TRDJ1, the V gene TRDV1; 10 nucleotides line up with TRDD3. The germline V gene has CDR1 TSWWSYY and CDR2 QGS. With V trimmed by 2 bases and J by 10 bases, 25 bases remained unmatched. This CDR3 contains 20 residues. In nucleotides, the CDR3 is TGTGCTCTTGGGGAATCCTCCGGCCTTCCTAGCTACTGGGGGATGGAAGGACTCATCTTT. Its translation is CALGESSGLPSYWGMEGLIF.

Of note for this clone: The sample holds other DNA sequences that translate to the same CDR3. The chain uses TRDV1 and TRDJ1; a possible D gene is TRDD3 (6 bases). The germline V gene has CDR1 TSWWSYY and CDR2 QGS. The ends were cut back, 1 base at V and 6 bases at J, with 24 bases in the middle. The CDR3 is 18 amino acids. This CDR3 reads CALGEPPASWYGDYKLIF. CDR3 nucleotides: TGTGCTCTTGGGGAACCTCCCGCATCTTGGTACGGGGATTATAAACTCATCTTT.

J is TRDJ1 and V is TRDV1, with 13 nucleotides matching TRDD3. The V gene's germline CDR1 is TSWWSYY and CDR2 QGS. Germline trimming cut 2 bases from V and 0 bases from J; bases unmatched to any gene: 30. The CDR3 totals 26 residues. The CDR3 nucleotides read TGTGCTCTTGGGGAAAAACAGGTCCTTCCTCTTCTACTGGGGGATACGTTTGGAAGGTACACCGATAAACTCATCTTT. Residues: CALGEKQVLPLLLGDTFGRYTDKLIF.

Turning to this clone: This is likely an artifact of a read error, given a far larger clone one base away. The identical CDR3 is also encoded by other nucleotide sequences in the sample. CDR3 sequence reads: CALGERALPTHTGGYGLGTDKLIF. CDR3 nucleotides: TGTGCTCTTGGGGAACGAGCCCTTCCTACGCATACTGGGGGATACGGGTTAGGGACCGATAAACTCATCTTT. The chain employs TRDV1 and TRDJ1, with 13 nucleotides matching TRDD3. Trimming at V came to 1 base and at J to 2 bases, leaving 25 bases not matched to a gene. CDR1 and CDR2 from the germline V gene are TSWWSYY and QGS. This CDR3 has 24 residues.

This clone was picked up a small number of times. CDR3 region: CALGESVCLGLPTGGYGQSIGSNTDKLIF. For the CDR3, the DNA is TGTGCTCTTGGGGAATCGGTGTGTTTAGGACTTCCTACTGGGGGATATGGCCAGTCGATAGGTTCCAACACCGATAAACTCATCTTT. This chain links TRDV1 with TRDJ1, with 11 bases identical to TRDD3. V shed 2 bases, J shed 0 bases, and the junction held 41 bases outside the gene matches. Germline V gives CDR1 TSWWSYY, CDR2 QGS. The CDR3 contains 29 residues.

This chain uses TRDV1 with TRDJ1; 13 bases align to TRDD3. The V gene's germline CDR1 is TSWWSYY and CDR2 QGS. This CDR3 contains 31 residues. The V gene end was trimmed by 3 bases and the J gene end by 1 base; junction bases not matched to a gene: 47. In DNA, the CDR3 is TGTGCTCTTGGGGACCATAAGGCCCCCCCTTCCTTATACCGTACTGGGGGATACGGTACGCCCTGTTTACGCCCCACCGATAAACTCATCTTT. It yields the protein CALGDHKAPPSLYRTGGYGTPCLRPTDKLIF.

This clone is categorized as medium-sized (0.01 to 0.1%). The CDR3 is CALGEPPPSLGGYLLGSWDTRQMFF. The CDR3 nucleotides are TGTGCTCTTGGGGAACCGCCACCTTCCTTAGGGGGATACCTACTAGGCTCCTGGGACACCCGACAGATGTTTTTC. The rearrangement joins TRDV1 to TRDJ3, with 9 bases aligning to TRDD3. Germline V gives CDR1 TSWWSYY, CDR2 QGS. V dropped 1 base and J dropped 0; count of bases not matched to a gene: 22. The length of the CDR3 is 25 residues.

This chain uses TRDV1 with TRDJ1, with a weak D call TRDD2 (7 bases). Trimming removed 3 bases at V and 0 bases at J, with 44 bases between. Germline assignment: CDR1 TSWWSYY and CDR2 QGS. This CDR3 has 26 residues. CDR3 in DNA: TGTGCTCTTGGGGACACCGGCCTTCCTCGTCCCGTACTGGGTGGAGGTCCTAGTCCGTACACCGATAAACTCATCTTT. It yields the protein CALGDTGLPRPVLGGGPSPYTDKLIF.

The chain has TRDV1 and TRDJ1, with D uncertain. Trimming removed 2 bases at V and 0 bases at J, with 22 bases between. The V gene's germline CDR1 is TSWWSYY and CDR2 QGS. The CDR3 runs 19 residues. The CDR3 sequence: CALGEMSTLTHPYTDKLIF. The CDR3 DNA reads TGTGCTCTTGGGGAAATGAGTACCCTTACACATCCGTACACCGATAAACTCATCTTT.

Details on this clone: With only one base between it and a far larger clone, this is likely a read error. Distinct nucleotide sequences in the sample also encode this CDR3. The V and J genes are TRDV2 and TRDJ1; 7 bases fit TRDD3. The germline V gene has CDR1 GEAIGNYY and CDR2 EKD. This CDR3 comprises 20 residues. The CDR3 DNA reads TGCGCCTGTGACACCGGTGTCTTCCGATTCAACTGGGGTCTTACCGATAAACTCATCTTT. Translating gives CACDTGVFRFNWGLTDKLIF.

This clone is large (0.1 to 1%) within its sample. Different DNA sequences within this sample yield the same CDR3. This chain uses TRDV1 with TRDJ1; 12 nucleotides line up with TRDD3. Germline loops: CDR1 TSWWSYY, CDR2 QGS. The trim removed 0 bases at V and 8 bases at J, leaving 13 bases unmatched. This CDR3 comprises 18 residues. The CDR3 DNA reads TGTGCTCTTGGGGAACTAGCTTTTACGCTGGGGGATACGAGAAAACTCATCTTT. Amino acid sequence: CALGELAFTLGDTRKLIF.

This clone is medium-sized in the sample. The chain carries TRDV1 and TRDJ2, with a possible D match to TRDD3 (6 bases). CDR1 is TSWWSYY and CDR2 is QGS in the germline V gene. V shed 2 bases and J shed 5 bases, with 18 bases lying between them. This CDR3 is 17 amino acids long. The CDR3 DNA reads as TGTGCTCTTGGGGAAAGTCGCGTAGTGGGGGTAACAGCACAACTCTTCTTT. Protein sequence: CALGESRVVGVTAQLFF.

This clone was detected only a few times. The gene calls are TRDV1 and TRDJ1; 12 bases match TRDD3. The J segment lost 4 bases and the V segment lost 0 bases, leaving 24 bases of the junction unmatched. The CDR3 sequence is 23 residues long. The V gene's germline CDR1 is TSWWSYY and CDR2 QGS. CDR3 sequence: CALGELRESFFLPGGYDVDKLIF. The CDR3 DNA sequence: TGTGCTCTTGGGGAACTCCGTGAATCGTTCTTCCTACCTGGGGGATACGACGTCGATAAACTCATCTTT.

This clone was seen a few times. CDR3 sequence (DNA): TGTGCTCTTGGGGAAATGGGGGCGGGGGACACCGATAAACTCATCTTT. Translation: CALGEMGAGDTDKLIF. J is TRDJ1 and V is TRDV1; tentative D call: TRDD3 (6 bases). V was cut by 2 bases and J by 0 bases, with 13 bases left in between. Germline V gene data show CDR1 as TSWWSYY and CDR2 as QGS. The length of the CDR3 is 16 residues.

This clone was counted a few times. A far larger clone differs by one base, so this is likely a read error. The same CDR3 also results from other DNA sequences found in this sample. The gene calls are TRDV2 and TRDJ1; a weak D match, TRDD3 (5 bases). This CDR3 has 14 residues. The V and J ends lost 3 bases and 5 bases respectively, with 15 bases between them. Per the germline V gene, CDR1 is GEAIGNYY and CDR2 is EKD. CDR3 protein: CACDYRGLSDKLIF. The CDR3, as DNA: TGTGCCTGTGACTACAGGGGGCTCTCTGATAAACTCATCTTT.

This clone was counted only a few times. A far larger clone differs by one base, so this is likely a read error. This sample also contains other DNA sequences that code for the same CDR3. This chain joins TRDV2 and TRDJ1; D remains unclear. Trimming removed 7 bases at V and 2 bases at J, with 25 bases between. Germline V gene sequence: CDR1 GEAIGNYY, CDR2 EKD. There are 17 residues in the CDR3. The CDR3 DNA is TGTGCCTGCGACCCGGCCCCCCGCAGAAGTCGGACCGATAAACTCATCTTT. Translated: CACDPAPRRSRTDKLIF.